The 20 T cell receptor beta chains below were found in one sample sequenced in a study of T cell responses to AZD1222 COVID-19 vaccine. The table came from immunoSEQ multiplex PCR; TCRdb's copy has only in-frame clones and leaves some out. The table includes some 100,000 clones, about 87% detected once. Material: peripheral blood, obtained 28 days after the second AZD1222 dose. The origin of the receptors is an adult who received the AZD1222 COVID-19 vaccine.

This chain uses TRBV7-2 with TRBJ1-6, with D maybe TRBD1 (6 bases). Germline CDR1 and CDR2: SGHTA and FQGNSA. This CDR3 is built from 15 residues. The ends were cut back, 4 bases at V and 10 bases at J, with 17 bases in the middle. Here the CDR3 reads CASSSNRVIGSPLHF. DNA for the CDR3: TGTGCCAGCAGCTCCAACAGGGTTATAGGATCACCCCTCCACTTT.

The chain combines TRBV9 with TRBJ2-3, with D perhaps being TRBD1 or TRBD2 (5 bases each). Germline V gives CDR1 SGDLS, CDR2 YYNGEE. This CDR3 comprises 16 residues. V lost 3 bases, J lost 6 bases, and 20 bases lay in between. In DNA form, the CDR3 reads TGTGCCAGCAGCGCCCTGGGGGTCTTAAAATTGGATACGCAGTATTTT. It translates to CASSALGVLKLDTQYF.

V and J are TRBV18 and TRBJ2-3; D is unclear. Germline assignment: CDR1 KGHSH and CDR2 LQKENI. Trimming cost V 3 bases and J 1 base, with 5 bases left between them. CDR3 length: 13 residues. The CDR3 sequence is CASSPARTDTQYF. The CDR3 region has the DNA TGTGCCAGCTCACCCGCTCGCACAGATACGCAGTATTTT.

The gene calls are TRBV7-9 and TRBJ2-1; 14 bases are shared with TRBD2. CDR3 length: 17 residues. Per the germline V gene, CDR1 is SEHNR and CDR2 is FQNEAQ (reference sequence). With V trimmed by 2 bases and J by 6 bases, 6 bases remained unmatched. CDR3 sequence: CASSLKRLAGGPNEQFF. CDR3 nucleotides: TGTGCCAGCAGCTTAAAGAGACTAGCGGGAGGGCCCAATGAGCAGTTCTTC. Together with reference TRBV7-9 and TRBJ2-1, the CDR3 gives the full variable domain: DTGVSQNPRHKITKRGQNVTFRCDPISEHNRLYWYRQTLGQGPEFLTYFQNEAQLEKSRLLSDRFSAERPKGSFSTLEIQRTEQGDSAMYLCASSLKRLAGGPNEQFFGPGTRLTVL.

The chain combines TRBV27 with TRBJ1-4, with 7 bases that match TRBD1. Trimming removed 6 bases from V and 7 bases from J; junction bases left unmatched: 5. This CDR3 has 13 amino acids. The V gene's germline CDR1 is MNHEY and CDR2 SMNVEV (reference sequence). The CDR3 nucleotides are TGTGCCAGCAGCAGGGGGACGCTTGAAAAACTGTTTTTT. Translation: CASSRGTLEKLFF. Supplemented by reference TRBV27 and TRBJ1-4, the full variable domain reads EAQVTQNPRYLITVTGKKLTVTCSQNMNHEYMSWYRQDPGLGLRQIYYSMNVEVTDKGDVPEGYKVSRKEKRNFPLILESPSPNQTSLYFCASSRGTLEKLFFGSGTQLSVL.

The chain carries TRBV18 and TRBJ1-4; 7 bases match TRBD1. This CDR3 region has 14 residues. With V trimmed by 6 bases and J by 3 bases, 4 bases remained unmatched. CDR1 KGHSH and CDR2 LQKENI come from the germline V gene. The CDR3 is CASSQDRANEKLFF. CDR3 coding DNA: TGTGCCAGCTCTCAAGACAGGGCTAATGAAAAACTGTTTTTT.

The chain joins TRBV4-2 to TRBJ1-6; D not resolved. Looked up from germline, CDR1 is LGHNA and CDR2 is YNFKEQ. CDR3 length: 15 residues. V lost 0 bases, J lost 4 bases, and 7 bases lay in between. CDR3 protein: CASSQDRLYNSPLHF. The CDR3 coding sequence is TGTGCCAGCAGCCAAGATCGGCTTTATAATTCACCCCTCCACTTT.

The J gene is TRBJ2-3, the V gene TRBV4-3; D ambiguous. The CDR3 consists of 16 residues. The V and J ends lost 1 base and 3 bases respectively, with 14 bases between them. CDR1 and CDR2 (germline): LGHNA, YSLEER. CDR3 bases: TGCGCCAGCAGCCAAGTTAAGGGTATCGGTACAGATACGCAGTATTTT. Translating it yields CASSQVKGIGTDTQYF.

V usage is TRBV25-1 and J usage is TRBJ2-7; a weak D match, TRBD2 (6 bases). The V and J ends lost 3 bases and 9 bases respectively, with 6 bases between them. CDR1 and CDR2 (germline): MGHDK, SYGVNS. The length of the CDR3 is 10 residues. CDR3 nucleotide sequence: TGTGCCAGCAGTGACGGGGGGCAGTACTTC. It is translated as CASSDGGQYF.

This clone appeared a single time. V is TRBV6-5 and J is TRBJ1-2, with 10 bases aligning to TRBD1. Germline-derived CDR1 and CDR2 are MNHEY and SVGAGI. Germline trimming cut 5 bases from V and 5 bases from J; bases unmatched to any gene: 8. This CDR3 is 15 amino acids long. CDR3 DNA sequence: TGTGCCAGCAGTACCGGACAGGGGGTGCGGTATGGCTACACCTTC. It encodes CASSTGQGVRYGYTF.

The chain recombines TRBV27 with TRBJ2-2; a possible D gene is TRBD2 (5 bases). V lost 4 bases and J 7 bases, leaving 13 bases between the germline ends. The length of the CDR3 is 14 residues. Germline loops: CDR1 MNHEY, CDR2 SMNVEV (reference sequence). CDR3 region: CASSSIIAIGELFF. The CDR3 DNA sequence: TGTGCCAGCAGTTCAATCATAGCGATCGGGGAGCTGTTTTTT.

The V gene is TRBV6-2 or TRBV6-3, the J gene TRBJ1-1, with D unclear. CDR3 length: 11 amino acids. With 5 bases removed from V and 3 bases from J, the gap between germline ends came to 4 bases. Germline assignment: CDR1 MNHEY and CDR2 SVGEGT. The CDR3 reads CASSPHTEAFF. CDR3 DNA: TGTGCCAGCAGTCCCCACACTGAAGCTTTCTTT.

Only one count was recorded for this clone. The V call is TRBV7-3, the J call TRBJ1-3; D ambiguous. CDR1 is SGHTA, CDR2 FQGTGA, per germline. Deletions cut 5 bases from V and 0 bases from J, with 8 bases between. The CDR3 sequence is 14 residues long. Here the CDR3 DNA reads TGTGCCAGCAGCCCCACCAGCTCTGGAAACACCATATATTTT. Translating gives CASSPTSSGNTIYF.

This chain links TRBV28 with TRBJ1-2, with 7 bases matching TRBD1. The ends lost 7 bases at V and 0 bases at J; junction bases unmatched: 5. Germline CDR1 and CDR2: MDHEN and SYDVKM. This CDR3 has 14 residues. DNA of the CDR3: TGTGCCAGCATCCCGACAGGGACTAACTATGGCTACACCTTC. Amino acid sequence: CASIPTGTNYGYTF.

CDR3 sequence (DNA): TGTGCCAGCAGCCCACTAGCGGCCACCCGCAATGAGCAGTTCTTC. It specifies CASSPLAATRNEQFF. The rearrangement joins TRBV7-2 to TRBJ2-1, with TRBD2 matching 8 bases. The CDR3 loop spans 15 amino acids. The ends lost 5 bases at V and 6 bases at J; junction bases unmatched: 9. Per germline, CDR1 SGHTA and CDR2 FQGNSA.

The chain carries TRBV7-2 and TRBJ2-7, with D unclear. The CDR3 contains 13 residues. The germline gives CDR1 SGHTA, CDR2 FQGNSA. The V gene lost 5 bases and the J gene lost 1 base, with 9 bases spanning the gap. The CDR3 region has the DNA TGTGCCAGCAGCGAGTCCCCGTCCTACGAGCAGTACTTC. It translates to CASSESPSYEQYF. Variable domain in full (rest from reference TRBV7-2 and TRBJ2-7): GAGVSQSPSNKVTEKGKDVELRCDPISGHTALYWYRQSLGQGLEFLIYFQGNSAPDKSGLPSDRFSAERTGGSVSTLTIQRTQQEDSAVYLCASSESPSYEQYFGPGTRLTVT.

The J gene is TRBJ2-1, the V gene TRBV19; 13 bases are shared with TRBD2. CDR1 is LNHDA and CDR2 is SQIVND in the germline V gene (reference sequence). Unmatched junction bases numbered 7, after V lost 5 bases and J lost 15 bases. The CDR3 has 13 amino acids. CDR3 sequence: CASSPGLAGDPFF. The CDR3 DNA is TGTGCCAGTAGTCCTGGACTAGCGGGAGACCCGTTCTTC. The full variable domain, its missing parts supplied by reference TRBV19 and TRBJ2-1, is DGGITQSPKYLFRKEGQNVTLSCEQNLNHDAMYWYRQDPGQGLRLIYYSQIVNDFQKGDIAEGYSVSREKKESFPLTVTSAQKNPTAFYLCASSPGLAGDPFFGPGTRLTVL.

The DNA for the CDR3 is TGTGCCAGCAGCCCTTCAGGTGATCCTGAAGCTTTCTTT. Translated, it gives CASSPSGDPEAFF. This chain joins TRBV9 and TRBJ1-1, with D hard to call. Per the germline V gene, CDR1 is SGDLS and CDR2 is YYNGEE. The CDR3 consists of 13 residues. V lost 4 bases and J lost 6, with 13 bases in between.

The chain links TRBV4-1 to TRBJ1-5; D not resolved. The CDR3 has 15 amino acids. Germline V gene sequence: CDR1 MGHRA, CDR2 YSYEKL. V dropped 2 bases and J dropped 6 bases, with 14 bases sitting between them. CDR3 in amino acids: CASSQSPSIVQPQHF. The CDR3 DNA is TGCGCCAGCAGCCAAAGCCCGTCCATCGTTCAGCCCCAGCATTTT.

The chain employs TRBV10-1 and TRBJ2-7; possible D gene TRBD2, 5 bases. Germline CDR1 reads WNHNN; CDR2 reads SYGVQD (reference sequence). Trimming pared 9 bases from V and 3 bases from J, leaving 15 bases between. This CDR3 has 13 amino acids. Here the CDR3 reads CASLDRESYEQYF. The DNA for the CDR3 is TGCGCCAGTTTGGACCGGGAAAGCTACGAGCAGTACTTC.